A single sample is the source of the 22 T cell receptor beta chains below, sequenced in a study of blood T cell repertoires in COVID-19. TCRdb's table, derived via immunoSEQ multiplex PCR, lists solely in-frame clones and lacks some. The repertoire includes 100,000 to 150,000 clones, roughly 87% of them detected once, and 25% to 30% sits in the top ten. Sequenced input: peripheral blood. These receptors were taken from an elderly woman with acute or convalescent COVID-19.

The DNA for the CDR3 is TGCGCCAGCAAACTGACAGCGTACAATGAGCAGTTCTTC. Its protein is CASKLTAYNEQFF. V usage is TRBV4-1 and J usage is TRBJ2-1; TRBD1 might be the D (5 bases). The germline V and J ends were trimmed by 7 bases and 4 bases, with 11 bases remaining between them. CDR1 is MGHRA, CDR2 YSYEKL, per germline. The CDR3 has 13 amino acids.

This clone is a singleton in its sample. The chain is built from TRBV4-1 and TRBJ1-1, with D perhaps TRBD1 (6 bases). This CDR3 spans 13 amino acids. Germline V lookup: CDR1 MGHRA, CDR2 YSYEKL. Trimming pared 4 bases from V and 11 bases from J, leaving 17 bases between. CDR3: CASSRTVIGSAFF. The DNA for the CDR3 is TGCGCCAGCAGCCGGACAGTTATTGGGAGCGCTTTCTTT.

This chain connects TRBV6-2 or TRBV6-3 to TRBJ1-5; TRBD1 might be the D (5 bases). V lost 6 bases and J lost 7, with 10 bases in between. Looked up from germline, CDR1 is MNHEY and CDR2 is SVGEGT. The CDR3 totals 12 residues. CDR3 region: CASSWGEQPQHF. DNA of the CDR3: TGTGCCAGCAGCTGGGGGGAGCAGCCCCAGCATTTT.

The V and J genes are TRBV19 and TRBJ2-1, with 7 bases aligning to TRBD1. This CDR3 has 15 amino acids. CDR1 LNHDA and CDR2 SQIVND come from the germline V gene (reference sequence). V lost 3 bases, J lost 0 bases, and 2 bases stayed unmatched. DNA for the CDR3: TGTGCCAGTAGTATGGCAGGGGGCTCCTACAATGAGCAGTTCTTC. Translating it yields CASSMAGGSYNEQFF.

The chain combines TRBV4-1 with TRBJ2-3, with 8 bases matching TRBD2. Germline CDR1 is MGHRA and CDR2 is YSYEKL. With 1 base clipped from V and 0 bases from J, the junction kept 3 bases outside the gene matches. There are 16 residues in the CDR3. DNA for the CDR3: TGCGCCAGCAGCCAAGGTGGCGGGGGGAGCACAGATACGCAGTATTTT. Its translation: CASSQGGGGSTDTQYF.

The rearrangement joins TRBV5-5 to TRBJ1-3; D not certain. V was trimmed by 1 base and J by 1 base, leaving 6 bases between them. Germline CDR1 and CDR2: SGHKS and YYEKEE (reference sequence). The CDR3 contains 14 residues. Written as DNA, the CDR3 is TGTGCCAGCAGCTTGTGGCCTTCTGGAAACACCATATATTTT. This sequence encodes CASSLWPSGNTIYF.

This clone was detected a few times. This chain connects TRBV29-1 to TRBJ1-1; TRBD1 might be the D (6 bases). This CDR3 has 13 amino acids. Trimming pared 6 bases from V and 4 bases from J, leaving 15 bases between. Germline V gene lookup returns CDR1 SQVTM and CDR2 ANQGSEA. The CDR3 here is CSVTGHQSTEAFF. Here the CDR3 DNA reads TGCAGCGTCACGGGACACCAATCCACTGAAGCTTTCTTT.

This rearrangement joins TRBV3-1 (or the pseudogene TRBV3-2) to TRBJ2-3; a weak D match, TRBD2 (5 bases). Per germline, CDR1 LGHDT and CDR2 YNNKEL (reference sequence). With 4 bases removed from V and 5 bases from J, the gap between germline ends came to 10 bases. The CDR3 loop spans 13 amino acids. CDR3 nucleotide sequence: TGTGCCAGCAGCCTTCGCGGAGGAGATACGCAGTATTTT. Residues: CASSLRGGDTQYF.

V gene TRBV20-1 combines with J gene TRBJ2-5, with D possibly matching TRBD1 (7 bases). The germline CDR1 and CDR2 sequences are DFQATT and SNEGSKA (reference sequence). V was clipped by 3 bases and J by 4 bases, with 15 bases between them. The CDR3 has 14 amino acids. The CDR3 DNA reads TGCAGTGCTAGTGTGGTGCAGGGGGGAGAGACCCAGTACTTC. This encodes CSASVVQGGETQYF.

The CDR3 DNA is TGTGCCAGCAGCATGGGACAGGGGGCCTTTCAGCCCCAGCATTTT. Translation: CASSMGQGAFQPQHF. The chain uses TRBV5-4 and TRBJ1-5, with 12 bases matching TRBD1. Losses at the gene ends were 4 bases for V and 6 bases for J; bases not matched to a gene: 5. The V gene's germline CDR1 is SGHNT and CDR2 YYREEE (reference sequence). The CDR3 length is 15 residues.

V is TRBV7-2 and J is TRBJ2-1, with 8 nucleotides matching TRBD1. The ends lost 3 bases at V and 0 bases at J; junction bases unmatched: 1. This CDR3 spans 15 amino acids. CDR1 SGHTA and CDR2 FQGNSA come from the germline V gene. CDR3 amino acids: CASSLTGASYNEQFF. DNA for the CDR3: TGTGCCAGCAGCTTGACAGGGGCCTCCTACAATGAGCAGTTCTTC. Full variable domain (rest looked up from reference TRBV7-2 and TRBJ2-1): GAGVSQSPSNKVTEKGKDVELRCDPISGHTALYWYRQSLGQGLEFLIYFQGNSAPDKSGLPSDRFSAERTGGSVSTLTIQRTQQEDSAVYLCASSLTGASYNEQFFGPGTRLTVL.

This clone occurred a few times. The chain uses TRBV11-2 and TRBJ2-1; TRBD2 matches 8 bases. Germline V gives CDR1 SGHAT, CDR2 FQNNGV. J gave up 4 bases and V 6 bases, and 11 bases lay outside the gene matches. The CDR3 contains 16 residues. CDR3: CASRRGRGGKYNEQFF. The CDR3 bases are TGTGCCAGCAGAAGAGGGCGCGGGGGGAAATACAATGAGCAGTTCTTC.

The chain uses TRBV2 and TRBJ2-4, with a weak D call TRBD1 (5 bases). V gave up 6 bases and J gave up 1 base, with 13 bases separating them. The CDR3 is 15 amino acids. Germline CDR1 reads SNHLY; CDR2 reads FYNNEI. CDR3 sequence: CASSKGERAKNIQYF. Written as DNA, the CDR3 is TGTGCCAGCAGCAAAGGGGAACGGGCCAAAAACATTCAGTACTTC.

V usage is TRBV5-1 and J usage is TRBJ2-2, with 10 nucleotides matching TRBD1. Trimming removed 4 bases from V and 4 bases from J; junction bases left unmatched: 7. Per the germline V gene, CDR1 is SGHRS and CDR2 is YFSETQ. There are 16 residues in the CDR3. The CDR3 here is CASSQRQGAATGELFF. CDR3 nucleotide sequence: TGCGCCAGCAGCCAACGACAGGGGGCCGCCACCGGGGAGCTGTTTTTT.

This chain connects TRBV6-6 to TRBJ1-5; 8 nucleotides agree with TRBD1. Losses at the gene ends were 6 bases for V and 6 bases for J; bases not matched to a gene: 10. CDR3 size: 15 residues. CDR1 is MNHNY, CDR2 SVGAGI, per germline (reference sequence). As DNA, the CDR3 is TGTGCCAGCAGGCCTAAAGGACAGGGCGGTCAGCCCCAGCATTTT. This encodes CASRPKGQGGQPQHF.

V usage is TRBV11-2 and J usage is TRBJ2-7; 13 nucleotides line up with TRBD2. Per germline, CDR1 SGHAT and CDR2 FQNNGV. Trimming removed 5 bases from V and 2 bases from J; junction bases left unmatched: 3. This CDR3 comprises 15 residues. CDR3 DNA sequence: TGTGCCAGCAGCCAAACTAGCGGGGGGGCCTACGAGCAGTACTTC. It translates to CASSQTSGGAYEQYF.

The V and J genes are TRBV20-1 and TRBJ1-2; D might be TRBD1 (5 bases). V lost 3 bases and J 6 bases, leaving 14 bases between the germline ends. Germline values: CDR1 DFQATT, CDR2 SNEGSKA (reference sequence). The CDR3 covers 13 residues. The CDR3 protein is CSASSGSADGYTF. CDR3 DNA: TGCAGTGCTAGTTCAGGGTCTGCCGATGGCTACACCTTC.

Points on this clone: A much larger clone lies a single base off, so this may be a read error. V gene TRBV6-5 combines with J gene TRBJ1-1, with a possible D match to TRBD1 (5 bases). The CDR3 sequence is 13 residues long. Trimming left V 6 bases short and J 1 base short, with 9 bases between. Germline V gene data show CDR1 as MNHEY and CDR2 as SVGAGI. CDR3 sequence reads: CASSSTGNTEAFF. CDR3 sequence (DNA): TGTGCCAGCAGCTCCACAGGGAACACTGAAGCTTTCTTT.

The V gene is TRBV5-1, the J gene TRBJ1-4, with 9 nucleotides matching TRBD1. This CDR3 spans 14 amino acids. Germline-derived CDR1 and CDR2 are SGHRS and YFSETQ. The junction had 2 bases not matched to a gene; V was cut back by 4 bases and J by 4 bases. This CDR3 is CASSRGQGNEKLFF. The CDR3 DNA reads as TGCGCCAGCAGCAGGGGACAGGGTAATGAAAAACTGTTTTTT.

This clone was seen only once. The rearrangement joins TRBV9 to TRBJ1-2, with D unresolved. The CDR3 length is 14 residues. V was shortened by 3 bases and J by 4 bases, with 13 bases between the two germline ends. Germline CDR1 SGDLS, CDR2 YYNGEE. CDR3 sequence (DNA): TGTGCCAGCAGCGCCTCAGCGGGGTTCTATGGCTACACCTTC. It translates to CASSASAGFYGYTF.

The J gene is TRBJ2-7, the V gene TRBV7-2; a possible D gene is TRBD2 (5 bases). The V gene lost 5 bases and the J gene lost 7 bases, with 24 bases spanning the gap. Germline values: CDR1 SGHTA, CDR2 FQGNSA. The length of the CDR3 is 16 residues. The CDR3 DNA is TGTGCCAGCAGCGATACCTACCGGAGCGGCTCAGGAGAGCAGTACTTC. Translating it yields CASSDTYRSGSGEQYF.

The CDR3 DNA sequence: TGTGCCAGCAGCCATAACCAGGGGGCCGCCTACGAGCAGTACTTC. Its protein is CASSHNQGAAYEQYF. The chain employs TRBV7-2 and TRBJ2-7, with TRBD1 matching over 8 bases. Per the germline V gene, CDR1 is SGHTA and CDR2 is FQGNSA. This CDR3 is 15 amino acids long. With 5 bases clipped from V and 2 bases from J, the junction kept 8 bases outside the gene matches.